The clone carrying this T cell receptor beta chain was found many times. Antigen unknown. The source of the sample is a study of human T cells and chemical hapten exposure. Study-wide context: Largely, small differences in pooled library volume made per-sample TCR yields vary.

Documented time point: patch test 2, 6 weeks after DPC sensitization. Treatment described: therapeutic diphenylcyclopropenone sensitization with weekly scalp DPC. Someone pulled total RNA out of unfractionated whole blood. Each cDNA molecule in the library carried unique molecular identifiers. Using its own MiXCR run on the RACE reads, TCRdb lists one record per CDR3 protein. The sample consists of approximately 80,000 distinct CDR3 sequences, 10% to 13% of them appearing once. The germline gives CDR1 SNHLY, CDR2 FYNNEI. Between the trimmed V and J ends, which lost 7 bases and 0 bases, there was a span of 13 bases. CDR3 size: 15 residues. Study-level findings and limits: Expanded TCRs clustered into significantly more large CDR3 similarity groups than controls, the analysis revealed.

The clonotype was recovered from a woman in her 30s with alopecia areata. Some clones in this sample may be carry-over from other donors' samples. V usage is TRBV2 and J usage is TRBJ1-5, with D possibly TRBD1 on 5 matching bases. The sequencing here drew on whole blood, taken in connection with sensitization to the hapten diphenylcyclopropenone (DPC). CDR3 sequence reads: CASTEGRDSNQPQHF. CDR3 sequence (DNA): TGTGCCAGCACCGAGGGGCGGGATAGCAATCAGCCCCAGCATTTT.